This TCR beta chain was documented in a study of Ad26.COV2.S vaccination and SARS-CoV-2 variants. A remark on this clone: Its matching antigen is unknown.

The study's findings and limits: From the TCR breadth and depth analyses, total T cell responses may have been underestimated. It was reported that spike-specific CD8+ and CD4+ T cell responses were substantially broad after vaccination.

V gave up 8 bases and J gave up 9 bases, with 17 bases separating them. In germline, CDR1 is MGHDK, CDR2 SYGVNS. This CDR3 contains 12 residues. This table comes from immunoSEQ multiplex PCR, and its TCRdb copy is limited to in-frame clones, with some not included. The sample yields about 350,000 clones, 65% to 90% seen once. Treatment denoted: 19 received Ad26.COV2.S at low or high dose, single or two shots; five or six received placebo; per-sample allocation not given. The investigators took samples on day 63 after the first vaccine or placebo injection. Expressing Wuhan-strain SARS-CoV-2 spike, an Ad26 vector served as the vaccine.

The sequencing here drew on peripheral blood, taken in a trial of Ad26.COV2.S vaccine versus placebo. This receptor was obtained from a person aged 18-60 years who received the Ad26.COV2.S COVID-19 vaccine or a placebo. The chain couples TRBV25-1 to TRBJ2-7, with no clear D. In nucleotides, the CDR3 is TGTGCCAGCGGGTTGGACCCTCGGGTGCAGTACTTC. Its protein is CASGLDPRVQYF.